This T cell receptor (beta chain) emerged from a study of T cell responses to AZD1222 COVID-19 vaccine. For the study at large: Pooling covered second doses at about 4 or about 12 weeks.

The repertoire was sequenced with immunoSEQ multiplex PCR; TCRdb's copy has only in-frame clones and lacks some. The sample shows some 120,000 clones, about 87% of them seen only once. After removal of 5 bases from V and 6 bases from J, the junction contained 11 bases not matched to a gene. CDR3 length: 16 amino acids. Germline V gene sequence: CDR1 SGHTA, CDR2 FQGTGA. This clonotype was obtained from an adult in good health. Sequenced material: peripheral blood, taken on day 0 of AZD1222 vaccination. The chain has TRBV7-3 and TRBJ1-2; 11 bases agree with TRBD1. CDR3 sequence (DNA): TGTGCCAGCAGCACGAATCCGGGACAGGGGGAGAATGGCTACACCTTC. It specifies CASSTNPGQGENGYTF.